The next 28 T cell receptor beta chains were all read from a single sample in a study of human T cells and chemical hapten exposure. A single record per CDR3 protein comes from TCRdb applying MiXCR to the RACE reads. The profile shows 60,000 to 80,000 distinct CDR3 sequences, 25% to 40% of them singletons. Time point of the sample: patch test 1, 2 weeks after DPC sensitization. Treatment reported: therapeutic diphenylcyclopropenone sensitization with weekly scalp DPC. This specimen consisted of whole blood, obtained in connection with sensitization to the hapten diphenylcyclopropenone (DPC). The origin of the receptors is a man between 35 and 55 years old with alopecia areata. Some clones in this sample may be carry-over from other donors' samples.

In the case of this clonotype: Compared with germline, one end of the junction differs, possibly owing to a read error. CDR3 region: CASSPSGSRSYERYF. In nucleotides, the CDR3 is TGTGCCAGCAGTCCTAGCGGCTCCCGCTCCTACGAGCGGTACTTC. The rearrangement uses TRBV28 and TRBJ2-7; 7 bases line up with TRBD2. CDR3 length: 15 residues. Germline CDR1 MDHEN, CDR2 SYDVKM.

This clonotype was detected a few times. The rearrangement uses TRBV28 and TRBJ2-7; 9 bases agree with TRBD2. The CDR3 runs 15 residues. The germline gives CDR1 MDHEN, CDR2 SYDVKM. V lost 4 bases to trimming and J lost 4 bases; unmatched junction nucleotides: 8. The CDR3 DNA reads as TGTGCCAGCAGTTACAATAGCGGGAGCTCTTACGAGCAGTACTTC. Translating gives CASSYNSGSSYEQYF.

The chain is built from TRBV7-2 and TRBJ2-1, with D tentatively TRBD1 or TRBD2 (5 bases each). The germline CDR1 and CDR2 sequences are SGHTA and FQGNSA. Trimming stripped 2 bases from V and 0 bases from J, with 20 bases between. This CDR3 region has 19 residues. CDR3 DNA sequence: TGTGCCAGCAGCTTATCTAATGCAGGGACGTATAGCTCCTACAATGAGCAGTTCTTC. Translating gives CASSLSNAGTYSSYNEQFF.

CDR3 in DNA: TGTGCCAGCAGTGAAGAGTTAGGGTCAGATACGCAGTATTTT. Protein sequence: CASSEELGSDTQYF. This sequence joins TRBV2 and TRBJ2-3; D is uncertain. Trimming took 1 base from V and 4 from J, leaving 9 bases between them. The germline CDR1 and CDR2 sequences are SNHLY and FYNNEI. There are 14 residues in the CDR3. Using reference TRBV2 and TRBJ2-3 for the parts outside the CDR3, the full variable domain is EPEVTQTPSHQVTQMGQEVILRCVPISNHLYFYWYRQILGQKVEFLVSFYNNEISEKSEIFDDQFSVERPDGSNFTLKIRSTKLEDSAMYFCASSEELGSDTQYFGPGTRLTVL.

This clonotype has just a few counts. The chain couples TRBV27 to TRBJ1-2; 12 positions agree with TRBD1. J was trimmed by 5 bases and V by 4 bases; bases with no gene match: 11. Germline lookup yields CDR1 MNHEY and CDR2 SMNVEV (reference sequence). The CDR3 is 17 residues long. The CDR3 DNA reads TGTGCCAGCAGTTACTCCACCGGGACAGGGGGCCGGTATGGCTACACCTTC. It encodes CASSYSTGTGGRYGYTF.

CDR3 coding DNA: TGTGCCAGCAGCTTAGCTCCTAGCGGGAGGGAAGAGCAGTACTTC. Its translation: CASSLAPSGREEQYF. This chain connects TRBV7-9 to TRBJ2-7, with TRBD2 identical over 12 bases. After removal of 0 bases from V and 7 bases from J, the junction contained 4 bases not matched to a gene. The CDR3 totals 15 residues. Germline CDR1 and CDR2: SEHNR and FQNEAQ (reference sequence).

This chain uses TRBV5-1 with TRBJ2-2; possibly TRBD1 for D (6 bases). Trimming stripped 4 bases from V and 7 bases from J, with 14 bases between. The CDR3 consists of 14 residues. The germline gives CDR1 SGHRS, CDR2 YFSETQ. CDR3 amino acids: CASSERRTDGELFF. The CDR3 DNA reads as TGCGCCAGCAGCGAAAGACGGACAGACGGGGAGCTGTTTTTT.

The V and J genes are TRBV12-3 or TRBV12-4 and TRBJ2-3, with unresolved D. CDR3 length: 13 amino acids. V was trimmed by 2 bases and J by 4 bases, leaving 7 bases between them. Here the CDR3 DNA reads TGTGCCAGCAGTTTATCGATCCCAGATACGCAGTATTTT. The encoded protein is CASSLSIPDTQYF.

This clonotype was picked up one time. The V and J genes are TRBV28 and TRBJ2-3; D is unresolved. Germline loops: CDR1 MDHEN, CDR2 SYDVKM. The CDR3 spans 13 residues. The V end lost 8 bases, the J end lost 3 bases, and 12 bases lay between the germline ends. CDR3 in amino acids: CASSGFVTDTQYF. In DNA, the CDR3 is TGTGCCAGCTCCGGGTTCGTAACAGATACGCAGTATTTT.

The V gene is TRBV28, the J gene TRBJ1-2; the D is unclear. V lost 5 bases, J lost 3 bases, and 16 bases lay in between. Germline V gene sequence: CDR1 MDHEN, CDR2 SYDVKM. CDR3 length equals 15 residues. The CDR3 DNA follows: TGTGCCAGCAGTCCTCATACCAGGTTATACTATGGCTACACCTTC. Its translation is CASSPHTRLYYGYTF.

The J gene is TRBJ1-1, the V gene TRBV5-1, with 10 bases identical to TRBD1. This CDR3 has 16 residues. The ends lost 1 base at V and 3 bases at J; junction bases unmatched: 6. Germline CDR1 is SGHRS and CDR2 is YFSETQ. In DNA, the CDR3 is TGCGCCAGCAGCTTGCGTGGGACAGGGGATGACACTGAAGCTTTCTTT. This codes for CASSLRGTGDDTEAFF. Based on the CDR3 plus reference TRBV5-1 and TRBJ1-1, the full variable domain is KAGVTQTPRYLIKTRGQQVTLSCSPISGHRSVSWYQQTPGQGLQFLFEYFSETQRNKGNFPGRFSGRQFSNSRSEMNVSTLELGDSALYLCASSLRGTGDDTEAFFGQGTRLTVV.

This sequence joins TRBV30 and TRBJ1-5; no reliable D call. V dropped 3 bases and J dropped 4 bases, with 10 bases sitting between them. From germline, CDR1 is GTSNPN and CDR2 SVGIG (reference sequence). The CDR3 sequence is 13 residues long. The CDR3: CAWSPDTNQPQHF. The CDR3 DNA sequence: TGTGCCTGGAGCCCCGACACAAATCAGCCCCAGCATTTT. The whole variable domain, remainder taken from reference TRBV30 and TRBJ1-5, is SQTIHQWPATLVQPVGSPLSLECTVEGTSNPNLYWYRQAAGRGLQLLFYSVGIGQISSEVPQNLSASRPQDRQFILSSKKLLLSDSGFYLCAWSPDTNQPQHFGDGTRLSIL.

V usage is TRBV4-2 and J usage is TRBJ2-1, with D maybe TRBD1 (5 bases). Germline-derived CDR1 and CDR2 are LGHNA and YNFKEQ. Trimming pared 5 bases from V and 1 base from J, leaving 12 bases between. The CDR3 is made up of 15 amino acids. CDR3 sequence: CASSRQPASYNEQFF. As DNA, the CDR3 is TGTGCCAGCAGCAGACAGCCTGCATCCTACAATGAGCAGTTCTTC.

The V gene is TRBV28, the J gene TRBJ1-2; no clear D. CDR3 length: 14 residues. Germline V gives CDR1 MDHEN, CDR2 SYDVKM. V was clipped by 3 bases and J by 4 bases, with 12 bases between them. The CDR3 DNA reads TGTGCCAGCAGTTTGGGAGGCCGGACCTATGGCTACACCTTC. It encodes CASSLGGRTYGYTF.

DNA of the CDR3: TGTGCCAGTGAGGTGTCGGGCTCTGGAAACACCATATATTTT. It encodes CASEVSGSGNTIYF. V gene TRBV12-3 or TRBV12-4 combines with J gene TRBJ1-3; D is unclear. V lost 9 bases to trimming and J lost 0 bases, with 12 bases between them. The CDR3 has 14 amino acids.

The chain uses TRBV6-1 and TRBJ1-5; 9 bases line up with TRBD1. Germline loops: CDR1 MNHNS, CDR2 SASEGT. J gave up 2 bases and V 3 bases, and 5 bases lay outside the gene matches. The CDR3 extends over 16 amino acids. In DNA, the CDR3 is TGTGCCAGCAGTGACAGACAGGGGGACGGCAATCAGCCCCAGCATTTT. Amino acids: CASSDRQGDGNQPQHF.

The chain joins TRBV15 to TRBJ2-1; D is possibly TRBD2 (5 bases). The CDR3 runs to 13 residues. The V and J ends lost 3 bases and 8 bases respectively, with 11 bases between them. Germline-derived CDR1 and CDR2 are LNHNV and YYDKDF (reference sequence). The CDR3 coding sequence is TGTGCCACCAGCAGGACTACCACCTATGAGCAGTTCTTC. Amino acid sequence: CATSRTTTYEQFF.

This clonotype was recorded a few times. This chain joins TRBV12-3 or TRBV12-4 and TRBJ2-2; D is unclear. This CDR3 is 15 amino acids long. V lost 0 bases to trimming and J lost 5 bases, with 10 bases between them. CDR3 DNA sequence: TGTGCCAGCAGTTTAGCTGGTGGGTTGACCGGGGAGCTGTTTTTT. It yields the protein CASSLAGGLTGELFF.

The rearrangement joins TRBV6-5 to TRBJ1-6, with a tentative D call TRBD1 (6 bases). Germline V gene sequence: CDR1 MNHEY, CDR2 SVGAGI. Trimming removed 0 bases from V and 7 bases from J, with 10 bases in between. CDR3 length: 15 residues. In nucleotides, the CDR3 is TGTGCCAGCAGTTACTCGGCAGGGGAGAATTCACCCCTCCACTTT. It codes for CASSYSAGENSPLHF.

J is TRBJ2-3 and V is TRBV12-3 or TRBV12-4; D gene unclear. The CDR3 runs 15 residues. Trimming took 3 bases from V and 4 from J, leaving 14 bases between them. The CDR3 here is CASSFPRTFADTQYF. CDR3 DNA sequence: TGTGCCAGCAGTTTTCCCCGGACGTTCGCAGATACGCAGTATTTT.

In regard to this clonotype: Sequence at one end of the junction differs from germline and may be a read error. This chain links TRBV7-9 with TRBJ1-1, with D possibly TRBD1 on 6 matching bases. This CDR3 has 13 amino acids. The V gene's germline CDR1 is SEHNR and CDR2 FQNEAQ (reference sequence). The CDR3 is CASSWGRDTETFF. CDR3 nucleotides: TGTGCCAGCAGCTGGGGTCGGGACACTGAAACTTTCTTT.

This clonotype turned up a few times. The chain joins TRBV5-1 to TRBJ2-6, with a possible D match to TRBD1 (6 bases). CDR1 and CDR2 from the germline V gene are SGHRS and YFSETQ. The ends were cut back, 4 bases at V and 2 bases at J, with 10 bases in the middle. The CDR3 is made up of 15 amino acids. CDR3 sequence reads: CASSIRDTGANVLTF. CDR3 DNA sequence: TGCGCCAGCAGCATCCGGGACACTGGGGCCAACGTCCTGACTTTC. Based on the CDR3 plus reference TRBV5-1 and TRBJ2-6, the full variable domain is KAGVTQTPRYLIKTRGQQVTLSCSPISGHRSVSWYQQTPGQGLQFLFEYFSETQRNKGNFPGRFSGRQFSNSRSEMNVSTLELGDSALYLCASSIRDTGANVLTFGAGSRLTVL.

This clonotype was observed a handful of times. The chain has TRBV27 and TRBJ2-3; TRBD1 might be the D (6 bases). The V gene's germline CDR1 is MNHEY and CDR2 SMNVEV (reference sequence). The CDR3 runs to 16 residues. The V gene lost 6 bases and the J gene lost 5 bases, with 21 bases spanning the gap. The DNA for the CDR3 is TGTGCCAGCAGCCGAGGGGGAGATCGCCCGCAAGATACGCAGTATTTT. Translating it yields CASSRGGDRPQDTQYF.

This clonotype was seen a few times. CDR3 region: CSAEGLAGKGVIVQETQYF. The CDR3 bases are TGCAGTGCGGAGGGACTAGCGGGAAAGGGGGTAATTGTACAAGAGACCCAGTACTTC. The chain joins TRBV20-1 to TRBJ2-5, with 13 bases fitting TRBD2. The length of the CDR3 is 19 residues. The V gene end was trimmed by 6 bases and the J gene end by 2 bases; junction bases not matched to a gene: 18. CDR1 is DFQATT, CDR2 SNEGSKA, per germline (reference sequence).

The gene calls are TRBV28 and TRBJ2-2; D gene ambiguous. The germline V gene encodes CDR1 MDHEN and CDR2 SYDVKM. Trimming left V 10 bases short and J 7 bases short, with 16 bases between. The CDR3 is 13 residues long. CDR3 residues: CATRQVVVGELFF. DNA for the CDR3: TGTGCCACCAGGCAGGTGGTGGTCGGGGAGCTGTTTTTT.

Written as DNA, the CDR3 is TGTGCCAGCAGTTACACGCGACTAGCGGGGGAGCAGTACTTC. Its protein is CASSYTRLAGEQYF. V usage is TRBV6-2 or TRBV6-3 and J usage is TRBJ2-7, with TRBD2 identical over 11 bases. This CDR3 is built from 14 residues. Unmatched junction bases numbered 4, after V lost 2 bases and J lost 7 bases. The germline V gene has CDR1 MNHEY and CDR2 SVGEGT.

This rearrangement joins TRBV4-3 to TRBJ1-4, with a tentative D call TRBD1 (6 bases). V was shortened by 3 bases and J by 3 bases, with 11 bases between the two germline ends. This CDR3 region has 15 residues. CDR1 is LGHNA and CDR2 is YSLEER in the germline V gene. The CDR3 sequence: CASSQQTGPNEKLFF. DNA of the CDR3: TGCGCCAGCAGCCAGCAGACAGGCCCTAATGAAAAACTGTTTTTT.

V usage is TRBV6-6 and J usage is TRBJ1-4; 7 nucleotides align to TRBD1. The V gene's germline CDR1 is MNHNY and CDR2 SVGAGI (reference sequence). Losses at the gene ends were 2 bases for V and 3 bases for J; bases not matched to a gene: 3. The length of the CDR3 is 15 residues. CDR3 protein: CASSYTDRSNEKLFF. Here the CDR3 DNA reads TGTGCCAGCAGTTACACGGACAGGTCTAATGAAAAACTGTTTTTT.